This TCR beta chain derives from a study of beta chain features in type 1 diabetes. Of the isolated RNA, all was reverse transcribed, and so the sequenced material was expressed TCRB transcripts. Data came from immunoSEQ multiplex PCR; TCRdb stores just in-frame clones and leaves some out. This sample has around 250,000 clones, with 25% to 30% found just once. CDR1 is SQVTM, CDR2 ANQGSEA, per germline. The CDR3 length is 13 residues. Trimming cost V 3 bases and J 1 base, with 9 bases left between them. Sequenced input: central memory CD4+ T cells from blood. The TCR comes from a man aged 30 to 45 in good health. The chain recombines TRBV29-1 with TRBJ1-1; possibly TRBD1 for D (6 bases). In DNA form, the CDR3 reads TGCAGCGTTGAGACGACAGGGAACACTGAAGCTTTCTTT. Its protein product is CSVETTGNTEAFF. Using reference TRBV29-1 and TRBJ1-1 for the parts outside the CDR3, the full variable domain is SAVISQKPSRDICQRGTSLTIQCQVDSQVTMMFWYRQQPGQSLTLIATANQGSEATYESGFVIDKFPISRPNLTFSTLTVSNMSPEDSSIYLCSVETTGNTEAFFGQGTRLTVV.